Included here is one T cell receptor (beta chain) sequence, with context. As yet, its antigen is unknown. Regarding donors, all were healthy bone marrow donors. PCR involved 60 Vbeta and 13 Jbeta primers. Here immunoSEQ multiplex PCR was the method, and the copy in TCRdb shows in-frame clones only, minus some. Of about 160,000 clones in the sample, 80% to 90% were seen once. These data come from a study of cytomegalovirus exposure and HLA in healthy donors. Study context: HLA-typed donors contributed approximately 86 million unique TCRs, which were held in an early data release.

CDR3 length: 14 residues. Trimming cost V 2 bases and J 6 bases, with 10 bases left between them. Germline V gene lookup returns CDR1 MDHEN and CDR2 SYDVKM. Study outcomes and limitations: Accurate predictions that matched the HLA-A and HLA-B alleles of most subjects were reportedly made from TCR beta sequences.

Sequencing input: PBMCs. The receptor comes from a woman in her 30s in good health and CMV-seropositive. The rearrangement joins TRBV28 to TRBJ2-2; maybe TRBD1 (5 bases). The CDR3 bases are TGTGCCAGCAGTTTAACCCCAGGGCCCGGGGAGCTGTTTTTT. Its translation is CASSLTPGPGELFF. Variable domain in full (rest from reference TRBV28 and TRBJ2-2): DVKVTQSSRYLVKRTGEKVFLECVQDMDHENMFWYRQDPGLGLRLIYFSYDVKMKEKGDIPEGYSVSREKKERFSLILESASTNQTSMYLCASSLTPGPGELFFGEGSRLTVL.